The 2 T cell receptor beta chains below were found in one sample sequenced in a study of T-cell reconstitution after alpha-beta-depleted transplantation in children. This sample's TCRbeta library carried unique molecular identifier barcodes. TCRdb reprocessed the PCR reads via MiXCR and lists one record per CDR3 protein. The data contain 900,000 or so distinct CDR3 sequences, about 15% of them singletons. This specimen was PBMCs, mostly from graft donor cells, taken 360 days after TCRalphabeta/CD19-depleted stem cell transplant. These receptors all come from a male patient under 18 who had a stem cell transplant for acute lymphoblastic leukemia, so the T cells may come from the graft donor.

Worth noting for this clonotype: One end of the junction fails to match germline, which may point to a read error. V gene TRBV3-1 combines with J gene TRBJ1-5; perhaps TRBD1 as D (6 bases). This CDR3 has 15 residues. The germline V gene has CDR1 LGHDT and CDR2 YNNKEL (reference sequence). The CDR3 DNA reads as TGTGTCAGCAGCCAAGGCTCAGGGGTCAATCAGCCCCAGCATTTT. This translates into CVSSQGSGVNQPQHF.

In this sample, this clonotype turned up many times. The rearrangement uses TRBV7-8 and TRBJ2-1; 11 bases line up with TRBD2. Germline CDR1 reads SGHVS; CDR2 reads FQNEAQ. The J segment lost 4 bases and the V segment lost 5 bases, leaving 10 bases of the junction unmatched. This CDR3 spans 17 amino acids. The chain's CDR3 is CASSPNVGLAGYNEQFF. The CDR3 DNA reads as TGTGCCAGCAGCCCAAACGTCGGACTAGCGGGTTACAATGAGCAGTTCTTC. The entire variable domain, with the rest obtained from reference TRBV7-8 and TRBJ2-1, is as follows: GAGVSQSPRYKVAKRGQDVALRCDPISGHVSLFWYQQALGQGPEFLTYFQNEAQLDKSGLPSDRFFAERPEGSVSTLKIQRTQQEDSAVYLCASSPNVGLAGYNEQFFGPGTRLTVL.